Shown below are 11 T cell receptor beta chains from a single sample sequenced in a study of CD4+ T cells in melanoma. This table comes from immunoSEQ multiplex PCR, and its TCRdb copy is limited to in-frame clones, with some not included. The sample lists some 110,000 clones, approximately 90% occurring once. Sequenced input: peripheral blood. The origin of the receptors is a human donor with melanoma.

The chain recombines TRBV6-1 with TRBJ1-2; TRBD1 agrees at 10 bases. Trimming at V came to 6 bases and at J to 7 bases, leaving 11 bases not matched to a gene. The germline gives CDR1 MNHNS, CDR2 SASEGT. The CDR3 consists of 15 residues. CDR3 sequence reads: CASRGQGISLRGYTF. DNA for the CDR3: TGTGCCAGCAGGGGACAGGGGATCTCTCTTCGTGGCTACACCTTC.

This chain connects TRBV4-1 to TRBJ1-4; D is unclear. The CDR3 covers 14 residues. Trimming removed 3 bases from V and 3 bases from J, with 8 bases in between. Germline V gene sequence: CDR1 MGHRA, CDR2 YSYEKL. The CDR3 region is CASSQGRANEKLFF. For the CDR3, the DNA is TGCGCCAGCAGCCAGGGGAGGGCTAATGAAAAACTGTTTTTT.

The V gene is TRBV7-8, the J gene TRBJ1-1; D perhaps matches TRBD1 (6 bases). Germline V gives CDR1 SGHVS, CDR2 FQNEAQ. There are 15 residues in the CDR3. V gave up 6 bases and J gave up 0 bases, with 14 bases separating them. For the CDR3, the DNA is TGTGCCAGCAGTCGACTACAGGGATTGAACACTGAAGCTTTCTTT. It codes for CASSRLQGLNTEAFF.

With regard to this clone: At one boundary the junction diverges from the germline segment, which might be a read error. V is TRBV19 and J is TRBJ1-4, with TRBD1 identical over 7 bases. CDR3 size: 15 residues. Germline V CDR1 and CDR2: LNHDA, SQIVND (reference sequence). The CDR3 reads CASSTTGLRQPPRSF. CDR3 coding DNA: TGTGCCAGTAGTACGACAGGGTTGAGACAGCCTCCGAGGAGTTTT.

The chain combines TRBV5-6 with TRBJ1-2; 10 bases agree with TRBD1. Germline CDR1 SGHDT, CDR2 YYEEEE. V shed 5 bases, J shed 3 bases, and the junction held 10 bases outside the gene matches. The CDR3 loop spans 16 amino acids. The DNA of the CDR3 is TGTGCCAGCAGACAGACCGGGACAGGGGTGCACTATGGCTACACCTTC. Translation gives CASRQTGTGVHYGYTF.

V and J are TRBV29-1 and TRBJ2-5, with D tentatively TRBD1 (7 bases). Germline V gene data show CDR1 as SQVTM and CDR2 as ANQGSEA. The CDR3 spans 12 residues. The V end was cut by 6 bases, the J end by 4 bases, with 12 bases between. The CDR3 reads CSVIQGGETQYF. CDR3 nucleotides: TGCAGCGTAATCCAGGGGGGAGAGACCCAGTACTTC.

A note on this clone: Other DNA sequences from this sample encode an identical CDR3 as well. The chain joins TRBV27 to TRBJ2-6; D gene unclear. V was trimmed by 6 bases and J by 0 bases, leaving 6 bases between them. Germline V gives CDR1 MNHEY, CDR2 SMNVEV (reference sequence). The CDR3 covers 14 residues. The CDR3 DNA reads as TGTGCCAGCAGGGGGATCTCTGGGGCCAACGTCCTGACTTTC. It specifies CASRGISGANVLTF.

Comments on this clone: One junction end disagrees with the germline gene, perhaps due to a read error. V gene TRBV5-1 combines with J gene TRBJ2-1; 9 bases map to TRBD1. Germline V lookup: CDR1 SGHRS, CDR2 YFSETQ. CDR3 length: 15 residues. Written as DNA, the CDR3 is TGCACCAGCAGGCAATCGGGACAGGGATACAATGAGCAGTTCTTC. Its translation is CTSRQSGQGYNEQFF.

The gene calls are TRBV7-2 and TRBJ1-1; the match to TRBD1 covers 9 bases. J gave up 1 base and V 5 bases, and 5 bases lay outside the gene matches. The CDR3 sequence is 15 residues long. Germline V gives CDR1 SGHTA, CDR2 FQGNSA. The CDR3 here is CASSRLGQGNTEAFF. The CDR3 region has the DNA TGTGCCAGCAGCAGATTGGGACAGGGGAACACTGAAGCTTTCTTT.

The genes are TRBV4-1 and TRBJ1-4; D call uncertain. Trimming removed 1 base at V and 7 bases at J, with 7 bases between. Per the germline V gene, CDR1 is MGHRA and CDR2 is YSYEKL. The CDR3 totals 13 residues. Here the CDR3 reads CASSQAQAEKLFF. CDR3 sequence (DNA): TGCGCCAGCAGCCAAGCTCAGGCTGAAAAACTGTTTTTT.

The chain employs TRBV11-2 and TRBJ2-5; no reliable D call. The germline V gene has CDR1 SGHAT and CDR2 FQNNGV. The CDR3 length is 13 residues. Trimming cost V 4 bases and J 5 bases, with 11 bases left between them. The CDR3 protein is CASSSAFRETQYF. The CDR3 DNA reads as TGTGCCAGCAGCTCCGCGTTTCGGGAGACCCAGTACTTC.